This T cell receptor beta chain was sequenced in a study of blood T cell repertoires in COVID-19. Study at large: Some COVID-19 samples were acute and others convalescent; all came from the United States, Italy and Spain. Sources were T cells, B-cell-depleted T cells, or PBMCs; the material itself was cDNA or gDNA.

Germline CDR1 reads KGHSH; CDR2 reads LQKENI. V gave up 0 bases and J gave up 6 bases; unmatched junction bases: 6. There are 16 residues in the CDR3. Original handling: Reference gene primer amplification yielded estimated nucleated cell counts. Clones were sequenced by immunoSEQ multiplex PCR, and TCRdb holds only the in-frame ones, with some missing. D and trimming were read from the DNA, whereas the V and J calls and clone size are those reported in that table. The sample carries fewer than 65,000 clones, approximately 86% recorded once. Sequencing input: peripheral blood. The clonotype was recovered from a man in his 60s with acute or convalescent COVID-19. The gene calls are TRBV18 and TRBJ2-3; 10 bases are shared with TRBD2. CDR3 residues: CASSPPWLAGVDTQYF. As DNA, the CDR3 is TGTGCCAGCTCACCACCGTGGCTAGCGGGGGTGGATACGCAGTATTTT.